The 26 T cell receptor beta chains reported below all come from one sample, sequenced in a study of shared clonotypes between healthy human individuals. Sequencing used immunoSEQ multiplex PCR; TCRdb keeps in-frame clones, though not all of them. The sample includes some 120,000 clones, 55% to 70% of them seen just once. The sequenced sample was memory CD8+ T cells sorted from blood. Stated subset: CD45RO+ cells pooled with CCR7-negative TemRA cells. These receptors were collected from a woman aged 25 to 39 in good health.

As DNA, the CDR3 is TGTGCCAGCAGCTTGGCCCTCGGCGGGAGTTACGAGCAGTACTTC. As protein: CASSLALGGSYEQYF. The chain uses TRBV5-4 and TRBJ2-7; TRBD2 matches 7 bases. V lost 0 bases, J lost 4 bases, and 7 bases stayed unmatched. Germline CDR1 and CDR2: SGHNT and YYREEE (reference sequence). The length of the CDR3 is 15 residues. The entire variable domain, with the rest obtained from reference TRBV5-4 and TRBJ2-7, is as follows: ETGVTQSPTHLIKTRGQQVTLRCSSQSGHNTVSWYQQALGQGPQFIFQYYREEENGRGNFPPRFSGLQFPNYSSELNVNALELDDSALYLCASSLALGGSYEQYFGPGTRLTVT.

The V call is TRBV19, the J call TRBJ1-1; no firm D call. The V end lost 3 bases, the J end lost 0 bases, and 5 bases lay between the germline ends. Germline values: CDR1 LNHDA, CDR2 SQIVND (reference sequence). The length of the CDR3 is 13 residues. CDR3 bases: TGTGCCAGTAGTATGGTCCTGAACACTGAAGCTTTCTTT. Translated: CASSMVLNTEAFF.

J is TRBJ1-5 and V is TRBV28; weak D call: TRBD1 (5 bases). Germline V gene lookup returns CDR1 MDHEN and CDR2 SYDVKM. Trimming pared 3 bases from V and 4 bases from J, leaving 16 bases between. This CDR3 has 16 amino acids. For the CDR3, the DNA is TGTGCCAGCAGTTTCCGGATTGGGGGGGTAAATCAGCCCCAGCATTTT. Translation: CASSFRIGGVNQPQHF.

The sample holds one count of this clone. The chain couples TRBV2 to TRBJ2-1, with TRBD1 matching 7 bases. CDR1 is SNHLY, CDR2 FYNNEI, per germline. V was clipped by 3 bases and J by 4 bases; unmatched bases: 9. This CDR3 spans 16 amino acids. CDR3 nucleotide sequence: TGTGCCAGCAGTGAGTGGGGTACAGGGGCATACAATGAGCAGTTCTTC. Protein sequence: CASSEWGTGAYNEQFF. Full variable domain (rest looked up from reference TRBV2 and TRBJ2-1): EPEVTQTPSHQVTQMGQEVILRCVPISNHLYFYWYRQILGQKVEFLVSFYNNEISEKSEIFDDQFSVERPDGSNFTLKIRSTKLEDSAMYFCASSEWGTGAYNEQFFGPGTRLTVL.

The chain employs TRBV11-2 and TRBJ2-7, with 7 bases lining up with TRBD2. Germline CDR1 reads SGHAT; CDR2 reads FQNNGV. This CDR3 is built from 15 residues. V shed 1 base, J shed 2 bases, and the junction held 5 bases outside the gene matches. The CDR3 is CASSLGAGVPYEQYF. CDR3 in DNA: TGTGCCAGCAGCTTAGGTGCGGGAGTTCCCTACGAGCAGTACTTC.

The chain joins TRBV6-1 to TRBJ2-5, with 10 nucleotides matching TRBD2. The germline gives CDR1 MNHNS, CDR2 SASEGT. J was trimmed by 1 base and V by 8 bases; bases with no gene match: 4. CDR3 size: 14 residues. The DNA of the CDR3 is TGTGCCAGCGTAGCGGGAGGCCCCCAAGAGACCCAGTACTTC. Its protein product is CASVAGGPQETQYF.

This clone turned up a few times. CDR3 bases: TGTGCCAGCAGTTCGGGGTTTGGCTGGTCCTACGAGCAGTACTTC. Residues: CASSSGFGWSYEQYF. The J gene is TRBJ2-7, the V gene TRBV6-5, with D maybe TRBD2 (5 bases). Germline V gene lookup returns CDR1 MNHEY and CDR2 SVGAGI. This CDR3 region has 15 residues. The V end was cut by 4 bases, the J end by 1 base, with 14 bases between.

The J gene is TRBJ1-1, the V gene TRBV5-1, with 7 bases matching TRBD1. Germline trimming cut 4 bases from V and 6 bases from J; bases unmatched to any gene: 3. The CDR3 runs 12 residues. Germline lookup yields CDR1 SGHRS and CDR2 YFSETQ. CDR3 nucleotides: TGCGCCAGCAGCGGACAGGTTCCTGAAGCTTTCTTT. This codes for CASSGQVPEAFF.

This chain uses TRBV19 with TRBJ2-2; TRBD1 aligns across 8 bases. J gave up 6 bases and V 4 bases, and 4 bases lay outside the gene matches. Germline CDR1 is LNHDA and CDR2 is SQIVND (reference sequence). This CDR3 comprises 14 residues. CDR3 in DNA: TGTGCCAGTAGTACCTGGACAGGGCCCGGGGAGCTGTTTTTT. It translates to CASSTWTGPGELFF.

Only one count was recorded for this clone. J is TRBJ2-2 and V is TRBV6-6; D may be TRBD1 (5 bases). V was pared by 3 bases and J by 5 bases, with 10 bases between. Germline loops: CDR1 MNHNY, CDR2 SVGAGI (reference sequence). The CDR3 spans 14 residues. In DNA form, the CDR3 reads TGTGCCAGCAGTTATCCCAGGGATACCGGGGAGCTGTTTTTT. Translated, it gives CASSYPRDTGELFF.

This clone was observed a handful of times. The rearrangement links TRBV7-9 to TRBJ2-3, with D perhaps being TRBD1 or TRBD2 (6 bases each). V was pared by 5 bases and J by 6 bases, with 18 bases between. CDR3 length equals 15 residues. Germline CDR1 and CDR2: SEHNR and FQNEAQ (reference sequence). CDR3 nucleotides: TGTGCCAGCAGCCCGGTTTCGGGGGCTTACGATACGCAGTATTTT. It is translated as CASSPVSGAYDTQYF.

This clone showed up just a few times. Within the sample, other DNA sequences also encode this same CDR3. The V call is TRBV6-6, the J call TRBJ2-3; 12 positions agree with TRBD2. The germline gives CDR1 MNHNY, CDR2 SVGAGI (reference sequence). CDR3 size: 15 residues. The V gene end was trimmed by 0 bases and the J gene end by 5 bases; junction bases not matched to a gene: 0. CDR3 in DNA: TGTGCCAGCAGTTACTCGGGACTAGCGGGAGATACGCAGTATTTT. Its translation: CASSYSGLAGDTQYF.

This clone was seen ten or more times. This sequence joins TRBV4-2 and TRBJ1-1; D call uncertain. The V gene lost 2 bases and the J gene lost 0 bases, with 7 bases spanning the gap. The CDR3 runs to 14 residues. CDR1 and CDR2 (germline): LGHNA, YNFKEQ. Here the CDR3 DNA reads TGTGCCAGCAGCCAAACACAGATGAACACTGAAGCTTTCTTT. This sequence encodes CASSQTQMNTEAFF.

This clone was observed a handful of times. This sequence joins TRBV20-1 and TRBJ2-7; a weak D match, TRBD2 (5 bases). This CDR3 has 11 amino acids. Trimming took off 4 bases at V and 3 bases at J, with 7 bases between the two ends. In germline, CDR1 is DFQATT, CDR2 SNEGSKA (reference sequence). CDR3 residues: CSAMGSYEQYF. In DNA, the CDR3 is TGCAGTGCTATGGGGAGCTACGAGCAGTACTTC.

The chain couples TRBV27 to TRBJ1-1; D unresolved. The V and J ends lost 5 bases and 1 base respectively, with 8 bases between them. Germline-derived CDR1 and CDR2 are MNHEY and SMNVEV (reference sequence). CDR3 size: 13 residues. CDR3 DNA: TGTGCCAGCAGTATACACAAGAACACTGAAGCTTTCTTT. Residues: CASSIHKNTEAFF.

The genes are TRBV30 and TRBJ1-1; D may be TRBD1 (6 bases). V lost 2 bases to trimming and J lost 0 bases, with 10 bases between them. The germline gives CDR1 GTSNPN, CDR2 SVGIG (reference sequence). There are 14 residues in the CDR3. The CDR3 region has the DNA TGTGCCTGGAGTACGGGACAATTGAACACTGAAGCTTTCTTT. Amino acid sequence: CAWSTGQLNTEAFF.

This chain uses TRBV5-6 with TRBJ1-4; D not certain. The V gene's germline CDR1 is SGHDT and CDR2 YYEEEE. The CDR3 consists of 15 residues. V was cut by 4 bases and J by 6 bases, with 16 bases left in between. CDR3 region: CASSGSVFADEKLFF. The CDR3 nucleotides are TGTGCCAGCAGCGGGTCTGTATTCGCGGATGAAAAACTGTTTTTT.

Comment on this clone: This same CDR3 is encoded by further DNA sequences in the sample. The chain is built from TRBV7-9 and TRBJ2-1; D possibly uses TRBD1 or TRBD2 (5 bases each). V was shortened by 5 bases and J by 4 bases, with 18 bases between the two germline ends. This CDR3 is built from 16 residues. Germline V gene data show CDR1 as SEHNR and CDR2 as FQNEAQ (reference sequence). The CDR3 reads CASSPRGGSVYNEQFF. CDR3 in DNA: TGTGCCAGCAGCCCCCGTGGGGGTAGCGTTTACAATGAGCAGTTCTTC.

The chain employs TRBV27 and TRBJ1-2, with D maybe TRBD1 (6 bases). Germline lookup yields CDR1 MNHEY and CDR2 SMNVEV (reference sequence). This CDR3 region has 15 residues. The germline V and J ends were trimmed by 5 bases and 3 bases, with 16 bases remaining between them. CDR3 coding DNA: TGTGCCAGCAGTGCAAAAGGACAGAATTACTATGGCTACACCTTC. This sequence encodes CASSAKGQNYYGYTF.

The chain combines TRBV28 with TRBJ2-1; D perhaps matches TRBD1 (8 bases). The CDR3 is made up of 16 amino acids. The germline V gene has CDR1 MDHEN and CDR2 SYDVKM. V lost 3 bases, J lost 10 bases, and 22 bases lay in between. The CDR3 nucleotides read TGTGCCAGCAGTTTTGTTGGACAGGGAGGGGTTCGCGAGCAGTTCTTC. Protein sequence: CASSFVGQGGVREQFF. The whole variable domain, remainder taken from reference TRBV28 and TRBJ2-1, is DVKVTQSSRYLVKRTGEKVFLECVQDMDHENMFWYRQDPGLGLRLIYFSYDVKMKEKGDIPEGYSVSREKKERFSLILESASTNQTSMYLCASSFVGQGGVREQFFGPGTRLTVL.

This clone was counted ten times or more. The CDR3: CSVEVVENTEAFF. The CDR3 nucleotides read TGCAGCGTTGAAGTTGTTGAGAACACTGAAGCTTTCTTT. V and J are TRBV29-1 and TRBJ1-1; no clear D gene. V lost 1 base, J lost 1 base, and 7 bases lay in between. The CDR3 totals 13 residues. The germline V gene has CDR1 SQVTM and CDR2 ANQGSEA.

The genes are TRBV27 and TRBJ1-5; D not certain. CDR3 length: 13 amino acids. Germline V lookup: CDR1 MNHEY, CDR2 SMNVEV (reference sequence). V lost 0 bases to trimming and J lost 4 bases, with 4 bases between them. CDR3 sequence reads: CASSLSRNQPQHF. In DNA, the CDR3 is TGTGCCAGCAGTTTATCCAGAAATCAGCCCCAGCATTTT.

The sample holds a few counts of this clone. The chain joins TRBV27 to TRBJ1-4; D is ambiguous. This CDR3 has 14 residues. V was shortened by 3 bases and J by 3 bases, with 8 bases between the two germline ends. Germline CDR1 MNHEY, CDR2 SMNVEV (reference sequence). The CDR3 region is CASSFVGANEKLFF. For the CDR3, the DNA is TGTGCCAGCAGTTTTGTGGGTGCTAATGAAAAACTGTTTTTT.

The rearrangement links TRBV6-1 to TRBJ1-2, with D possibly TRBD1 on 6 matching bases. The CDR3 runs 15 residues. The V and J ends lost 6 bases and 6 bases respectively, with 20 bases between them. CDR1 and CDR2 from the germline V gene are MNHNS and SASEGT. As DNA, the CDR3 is TGTGCCAGCAGGCCCTCGGGGGGGCGAAGGGATGGCTACACCTTC. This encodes CASRPSGGRRDGYTF.

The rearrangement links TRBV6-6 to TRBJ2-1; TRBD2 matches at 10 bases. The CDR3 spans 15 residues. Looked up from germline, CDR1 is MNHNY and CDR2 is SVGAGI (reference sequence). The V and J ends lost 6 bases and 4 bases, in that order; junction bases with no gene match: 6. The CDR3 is CASSQTSGFYNEQFF. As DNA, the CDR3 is TGTGCCAGCAGCCAGACTAGCGGGTTTTACAATGAGCAGTTCTTC.

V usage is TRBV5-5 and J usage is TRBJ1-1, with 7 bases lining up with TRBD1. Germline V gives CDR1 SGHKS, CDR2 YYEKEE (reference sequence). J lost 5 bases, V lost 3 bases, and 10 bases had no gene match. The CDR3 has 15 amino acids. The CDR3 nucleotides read TGTGCCAGCAGCTCTCAGGGGGGCATGTGGACTGAAGCTTTCTTT. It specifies CASSSQGGMWTEAFF.